These 22 T cell receptor beta chains were sequenced from one sample in a study of blood T cells in healthy people across ages. Sample-barcoded 5' priming and a J-beta primer mix drove a second PCR of roughly 6 to 12 cycles. TCRdb redid the calling of the 5' RACE reads with MiXCR, one entry per CDR3 protein. The sample carries 1.6 million or so distinct CDR3 sequences, around 36% recorded once. The source material was blood. The receptor source for this set is a woman aged 30 to 39 in good health.

To note about this clonotype: It may be a read error: a sequence one base away is much more abundant. CDR3 coding DNA: TGTGCCAGCGGAATTGGGAAAAACATTCAGTACTTC. Encoded protein: CASGIGKNIQYF. The chain has TRBV27 and TRBJ2-4, with D unresolved. Trimming cost V 8 bases and J 4 bases, with 9 bases left between them. In germline, CDR1 is MNHEY, CDR2 SMNVEV (reference sequence). The CDR3 covers 12 residues.

This clonotype showed up many times. This chain links TRBV25-1 with TRBJ2-6; D is uncertain. The V and J ends lost 8 bases and 4 bases respectively, with 9 bases between them. The CDR3 loop spans 13 amino acids. Germline CDR1 and CDR2: MGHDK and SYGVNS. The CDR3 is CASCRSGANVLTF. The CDR3 coding sequence is TGTGCCAGCTGCAGGTCAGGGGCCAACGTCCTGACTTTC.

This clonotype was detected a few times. The chain joins TRBV5-1 to TRBJ2-3; D not resolved. Per germline, CDR1 SGHRS and CDR2 YFSETQ. The ends were cut back, 0 bases at V and 4 bases at J, with 12 bases in the middle. The CDR3 has 15 amino acids. CDR3 in DNA: TGCGCCAGCAGCTTGGAAGGGCAGCCCCCAGATACGCAGTATTTT. Protein product: CASSLEGQPPDTQYF.

The sample holds a few counts of this clonotype. The V call is TRBV7-2, the J call TRBJ2-7; D is undetermined. Germline values: CDR1 SGHTA, CDR2 FQGNSA. Trimming removed 5 bases from V and 6 bases from J, with 14 bases in between. The CDR3 runs 13 residues. The CDR3 DNA reads TGTGCCAGCAGCCCGACCCACATGGGCGAGCAGTACTTC. It is translated as CASSPTHMGEQYF.

The genes are TRBV7-9 and TRBJ2-5; the D gene is possibly TRBD1 (6 bases). The CDR3 consists of 15 residues. Germline lookup yields CDR1 SEHNR and CDR2 FQNEAQ (reference sequence). V dropped 4 bases and J dropped 7 bases, with 19 bases sitting between them. This CDR3 is CASSSRAGAPGTQYF. CDR3 nucleotide sequence: TGTGCCAGCAGCTCCCGAGCAGGGGCGCCGGGGACCCAGTACTTC.

The gene calls are TRBV20-1 and TRBJ2-4; tentative D call: TRBD2 (6 bases). The CDR3 runs 13 residues. The ends were cut back, 3 bases at V and 15 bases at J, with 21 bases in the middle. Germline V gene lookup returns CDR1 DFQATT and CDR2 SNEGSKA (reference sequence). The CDR3, as DNA: TGCAGTGCTAGGAGGACCGGGACTTACGAGCGGTACTTC. Translating gives CSARRTGTYERYF.

CDR3 sequence (DNA): TGTGCCAGCAGTGAAGTGGGGCAGGGGCACTCCTACGAGCAGTACTTC. It encodes CASSEVGQGHSYEQYF. The rearrangement joins TRBV2 to TRBJ2-7; D may be TRBD1 (6 bases). The CDR3 contains 16 residues. V shed 1 base and J shed 0 bases, with 13 bases lying between them. The V gene's germline CDR1 is SNHLY and CDR2 FYNNEI.

The genes are TRBV28 and TRBJ2-7, with 8 bases identical to TRBD2. The germline gives CDR1 MDHEN, CDR2 SYDVKM. With V trimmed by 4 bases and J by 3 bases, 14 bases remained unmatched. The CDR3 runs 17 residues. This CDR3 reads CASSSRYSLAGDYEQYF. In nucleotides, the CDR3 is TGTGCCAGCAGTTCCAGATATTCCCTAGCGGGTGACTACGAGCAGTACTTC.

This clonotype showed up just a few times. V usage is TRBV6-1 and J usage is TRBJ2-1; 8 bases agree with TRBD2. This CDR3 is 18 amino acids long. Germline V lookup: CDR1 MNHNS, CDR2 SASEGT. The trim removed 5 bases at V and 1 base at J, leaving 13 bases unmatched. The CDR3 protein is CASSPPPGLGTSYNEQFF. The DNA for the CDR3 is TGTGCCAGCAGTCCTCCCCCGGGACTAGGAACTTCCTACAATGAGCAGTTCTTC.

This clonotype has only a few counts. The chain has TRBV15 and TRBJ2-3; D may match TRBD1 or TRBD2 (5 bases each). V lost 0 bases to trimming and J lost 2 bases, with 15 bases between them. This CDR3 is built from 17 residues. CDR1 is LNHNV and CDR2 is YYDKDF in the germline V gene (reference sequence). The CDR3: CATSRDSNGASTDTQYF. The CDR3 DNA reads TGTGCCACCAGCAGAGATTCTAACGGGGCCTCCACAGATACGCAGTATTTT.

This rearrangement joins TRBV12-3 or TRBV12-4 to TRBJ2-4; D possibly corresponds to TRBD1 (7 bases). Near its end, the DNA agrees better with TRBJ2-7, so the J call may be wrong. The CDR3 covers 15 residues. The CDR3 DNA sequence: TGTGCCAGCAGCAGGGGGGAGGACTTTCGCTACGAGCAGTACTTC. Its protein product is CASSRGEDFRYEQYF.

J is TRBJ1-2 and V is TRBV5-6, with 8 bases fitting TRBD1. The V segment lost 5 bases and the J segment 0 bases; nucleotides outside the gene matches: 12. Germline CDR1 SGHDT, CDR2 YYEEEE. CDR3 length: 17 residues. CDR3 sequence: CASSPRRDRSSNYGYTF. The CDR3 DNA sequence: TGTGCCAGCAGTCCCCGTCGGGACAGGAGTTCTAACTATGGCTACACCTTC.

The chain employs TRBV28 and TRBJ2-7; 7 nucleotides line up with TRBD1. V lost 6 bases to trimming and J lost 6 bases; unmatched junction nucleotides: 11. This CDR3 comprises 14 residues. From germline, CDR1 is MDHEN and CDR2 SYDVKM. The CDR3 sequence is CASRSGQITSEQYF. The CDR3 nucleotides are TGTGCCAGCAGGTCGGGACAGATCACCTCCGAGCAGTACTTC.

The rearrangement links TRBV27 to TRBJ2-7; tentatively, D is TRBD1 or TRBD2 (5 bases each). The CDR3 sequence is 14 residues long. Trimming pared 5 bases from V and 2 bases from J, leaving 13 bases between. Germline CDR1 is MNHEY and CDR2 is SMNVEV (reference sequence). The CDR3 protein is CASSANPGPYEQYF. CDR3 coding DNA: TGTGCCAGCAGTGCAAATCCGGGACCCTACGAGCAGTACTTC.

This rearrangement joins TRBV20-1 to TRBJ2-6; D remains unclear. The ends were cut back, 1 base at V and 4 bases at J, with 8 bases in the middle. CDR3 length: 14 residues. The V gene's germline CDR1 is DFQATT and CDR2 SNEGSKA (reference sequence). CDR3 nucleotide sequence: TGCAGTGCTAGAGGATCCGAAGGGGCCAACGTCCTGACTTTC. It translates to CSARGSEGANVLTF.

This clonotype was observed a few times. This sequence joins TRBV28 and TRBJ2-7; a weak D match, TRBD1 (6 bases). The CDR3 loop spans 12 amino acids. The ends were cut back, 6 bases at V and 9 bases at J, with 15 bases in the middle. Germline CDR1 and CDR2: MDHEN and SYDVKM. The CDR3 sequence is CASSLTGYTQYF. In DNA, the CDR3 is TGTGCCAGCAGCTTAACAGGGTATACGCAGTACTTC. Variable domain in full (rest from reference TRBV28 and TRBJ2-7): DVKVTQSSRYLVKRTGEKVFLECVQDMDHENMFWYRQDPGLGLRLIYFSYDVKMKEKGDIPEGYSVSREKKERFSLILESASTNQTSMYLCASSLTGYTQYFGPGTRLTVT.

This sequence joins TRBV27 and TRBJ1-1, with D possibly matching TRBD1 (6 bases). There are 15 residues in the CDR3. Germline V gene data show CDR1 as MNHEY and CDR2 as SMNVEV (reference sequence). Trimming took 3 bases from V and 0 from J, leaving 11 bases between them. The CDR3 DNA reads as TGTGCCAGCAGTTTTCCCCAGGGGATGAACACTGAAGCTTTCTTT. This encodes CASSFPQGMNTEAFF.

This clonotype was observed many times. V usage is TRBV25-1 and J usage is TRBJ2-3, with D unresolved. The CDR3 length is 13 residues. From germline, CDR1 is MGHDK and CDR2 SYGVNS. Trimming shortened V by 0 bases and J by 3 bases, and 4 bases separated the two germline ends. This CDR3 is CASSEYTTDTQYF. DNA for the CDR3: TGTGCCAGCAGTGAATATACGACAGATACGCAGTATTTT.

This clonotype has more than one count but fewer than ten. The chain employs TRBV7-8 and TRBJ2-5; 7 bases agree with TRBD1. Germline V gene lookup returns CDR1 SGHVS and CDR2 FQNEAQ. The ends lost 6 bases at V and 2 bases at J; junction bases unmatched: 9. The CDR3 is made up of 15 amino acids. The CDR3 loop reads CASRVNRGSQETQYF. The CDR3 DNA reads TGTGCCAGCAGGGTAAACAGGGGTTCACAAGAGACCCAGTACTTC.

The sample holds one count of this clonotype. The V call is TRBV20-1, the J call TRBJ2-1, with 9 bases identical to TRBD2. Trimming cost V 0 bases and J 9 bases; bases outside gene matches: 9. The CDR3 is made up of 15 amino acids. Germline values: CDR1 DFQATT, CDR2 SNEGSKA (reference sequence). In DNA form, the CDR3 reads TGCAGTGCTAGAGATTCGGGCGGGAGGGTTCTTGAGCAGTTCTTC. Residues: CSARDSGGRVLEQFF.

This clonotype has more than one count but fewer than ten. The V call is TRBV4-1, the J call TRBJ2-7, with 8 bases identical to TRBD1. Germline CDR1 and CDR2: MGHRA and YSYEKL. The CDR3 length is 15 residues. V was pared by 5 bases and J by 2 bases, with 8 bases of the junction left unmatched. CDR3 region: CASSAQRGQAYEQYF. DNA of the CDR3: TGCGCCAGCAGCGCGCAAAGGGGACAGGCCTACGAGCAGTACTTC.

The chain links TRBV13 to TRBJ1-4; D may be TRBD1 (5 bases). Germline assignment: CDR1 PRHDT and CDR2 FYEKMQ (reference sequence). V was clipped by 5 bases and J by 7 bases, with 17 bases between them. This CDR3 is 15 amino acids long. DNA for the CDR3: TGTGCCAGCAGCCTCGGGGCCGGGGAGGGTGAAAAACTGTTTTTT. Translated, it gives CASSLGAGEGEKLFF.